This entry is about one T cell receptor beta chain. The entry originates in a study of blood T cell repertoires in COVID-19. Study as a whole: T cells, B-cell-depleted T cells, or PBMCs supplied cDNA or gDNA.

This CDR3 has 15 amino acids. V lost 4 bases and J lost 1, with 11 bases in between. Authors' methods: Amplification from reference gene primers served as the basis for estimated nucleated cell counts. The table came from immunoSEQ multiplex PCR; TCRdb's copy has only in-frame clones and leaves some out. The D gene and trimming were derived from the DNA, and the V and J assignments and clone size from that table. Of 140,000 to 150,000 clones in the sample, 87% were seen once. V and J are TRBV23-1 and TRBJ2-4; no firm D call. TRBV23-1 is filed as an ORF, its function uncertain. This receptor was taken from an older man with acute or convalescent COVID-19. Specimen: peripheral blood. The CDR3 sequence: CASSRLCRAKNIQYF. Here the CDR3 DNA reads TGCGCCAGCAGTCGTCTCTGCCGGGCCAAAAACATTCAGTACTTC.